This is a list of T cell receptor beta chains from one sample in a study of blood T cell repertoires in COVID-19. Some clones are missing from TCRdb's copy, which holds only in-frame ones; the method was immunoSEQ multiplex PCR. The sample holds approximately 81,000 clones, roughly four fifths seen once. What was sequenced was peripheral blood. The receptor source for this set is a human donor in a cohort sampled during active COVID-19. CDR3s include the opening cysteine and the closing phenylalanine or tryptophan. A D gene is named only where the DNA matches it firmly. A clone size is listed for some rows: how often the clone was seen (once, few, many), or a class if it is expanded.

TRBV2	TRBJ2-3	-	-	CASSARGPDTQYF	TGTGCCAGCAGTGCTAGGGGCCCAGATACGCAGTATTTT
TRBV6-6	TRBJ1-5	once	-	CASRPSDFYSNQPQHF	TGTGCCAGCAGACCCTCGGACTTTTATAGCAATCAGCCCCAGCATTTT
TRBV7-8	TRBJ1-5	-	-	CASSRGGGSQPQHF	TGTGCCAGCAGCCGAGGGGGGGGCTCTCAGCCCCAGCATTTT
TRBV6-6	TRBJ1-2	-	TRBD1	CASSKQGVYGYTF	TGTGCCAGCAGTAAACAGGGGGTCTATGGCTACACCTTC
TRBV6-5	TRBJ1-5	once	-	CASSFDRGDNQPQHF	TGTGCCAGCAGTTTTGACAGAGGAGACAATCAGCCCCAGCATTTT
TRBV5-8	TRBJ2-1	-	TRBD2	CASSLDPGGPYNEQFF	TGTGCCAGCAGCTTGGACCCGGGGGGGCCCTACAATGAGCAGTTCTTC
TRBV2	TRBJ2-7	-	-	CASSLDRQLSYEQYF	TGTGCCAGCAGTTTGGATCGACAGTTATCCTACGAGCAGTACTTC
TRBV18	TRBJ1-1	-	TRBD1	CASSPRTGGSEAFF	TGTGCCAGCTCACCAAGAACAGGGGGCTCTGAAGCTTTCTTT
TRBV5-1	TRBJ2-1	-	-	CASSLGPRDEQFF	TGCGCCAGCAGCTTGGGTCCGCGGGATGAGCAGTTCTTC
TRBV30	TRBJ1-1	-	TRBD1	CAWSKLGQGSSEAFF	TGTGCCTGGAGTAAATTAGGACAGGGGTCCTCTGAAGCTTTCTTT
TRBV2	TRBJ2-7	-	-	CASSPQGIANYEQYF	TGTGCCAGCAGCCCCCAGGGGATCGCGAACTACGAGCAGTACTTC
TRBV6-5	TRBJ1-1	few	-	CASRSGQSEAFF	TGTGCCAGCAGGAGCGGACAGTCTGAAGCTTTCTTT
TRBV20-1	TRBJ2-3	-	-	CSASEITHSGKAQYF	TGCAGTGCTAGTGAGATTACACATTCGGGTAAGGCGCAGTATTTT
TRBV6-6	TRBJ1-3	-	TRBD1	CASLAADRAENTIYF	TGTGCCAGCTTGGCGGCGGACAGGGCCGAAAACACCATATATTTT
TRBV5-1	TRBJ1-2	few	-	CASSLGQEEHGYTF	TGCGCCAGCAGCTTGGGGCAGGAGGAGCATGGCTACACCTTC
TRBV18	TRBJ1-3	-	-	CASSPVDSAGNTIYF	TGTGCCAGCTCACCAGTGGACAGTGCGGGAAACACCATATATTTT
TRBV6-5	TRBJ1-6	-	-	CASSYSSGYRSPLHF	TGTGCCAGCAGTTACTCGTCAGGTTATCGTTCACCCCTCCACTTT
TRBV18	TRBJ1-3	-	TRBD1	CASSRTQGDGNTIYF	TGTGCCAGCTCACGCACTCAGGGGGACGGAAACACCATATATTTT
TRBV3-1/TRBV3-2	TRBJ2-7	-	TRBD1	CASSPRQGTYEQYF	TGTGCCAGCAGCCCTCGACAGGGTACCTACGAGCAGTACTTC
TRBV6-5	TRBJ1-2	-	TRBD1	CASSDRVGYTF	TGTGCCAGCAGCGACAGGGTTGGCTACACCTTC
TRBV5-1	TRBJ2-1	-	TRBD1	CASSGTTGASYNEQFF	TGCGCCAGCAGCGGGACGACAGGGGCCTCCTACAATGAGCAGTTCTTC
TRBV19	TRBJ1-1	-	-	CASRIRGVEAFF	TGTGCCAGTAGGATCAGAGGAGTTGAAGCTTTCTTT
TRBV21-1	TRBJ1-2	-	-	CASSKVRKSRFYGYTF	TGTGCCAGCAGCAAAGTGAGGAAGAGCCGGTTCTATGGCTACACCTTC
TRBV14	TRBJ2-5	-	-	CASSPALLLGETQYF	TGTGCCAGCAGCCCAGCGCTCCTCCTCGGGGAGACCCAGTACTTC